The present TCR beta chain was sequenced within a study of T cell repertoires in cytomegalovirus infection. Study summary: Carrying CMV and the relevant HLA type showed in public TCR beta signatures. Points from the study as a whole: CMV-specific HLA-C-restricted TCR beta clonotypes dominated the ex vivo response. Carriage of CMV together with the relevant HLA was identifiable through cumulative public TCR beta family frequency.

Concerning this clonotype: No antigen is known for it.

The CDR3 has 14 residues. Germline V gene sequence: CDR1 MDHEN, CDR2 SYDVKM. V lost 7 bases and J 4 bases, leaving 16 bases between the germline ends. TCRdb recomputed calls from the reads with MiXCR, one row per CDR3 protein. The table lists about 450,000 distinct CDR3 sequences, roughly 31% of them singletons. Sequencing was carried out using PBMCs. The chain is built from TRBV28 and TRBJ1-2; perhaps TRBD1 as D (6 bases). This TCR was recovered from a human donor in good health (CMV status not recorded). Some clones in this sample may be carry-over from other donors' samples. The CDR3 bases are TGTGCCAGCATTCGGACAGAGGGTCCCTATGGCTACACCTTC. It encodes CASIRTEGPYGYTF.